These 27 T cell receptor beta chains were all obtained from the same sample, sequenced in a study of blood T cells in healthy people across ages. Primers used in a second PCR of about 7 to 11 cycles were a sample-barcoded 5' primer and a J-beta primer mix. Via MiXCR, TCRdb re-called the 5' RACE reads, giving one row per CDR3 protein. The repertoire consists of 890,000 or so distinct CDR3 sequences, with approximately 65% occurring once and the leading ten covering around a quarter. Source material: blood. These receptors originate from a man aged 25-45 years in good health.

The chain recombines TRBV5-1 with TRBJ2-1; D is possibly TRBD1 or TRBD2 (5 bases each). Per germline, CDR1 SGHRS and CDR2 YFSETQ. V shed 0 bases and J shed 6 bases, with 16 bases lying between them. The CDR3 extends over 16 amino acids. The CDR3 spells CASSLVRGRWSNEQFF. The CDR3 DNA reads TGCGCCAGCAGCTTGGTGAGGGGTCGGTGGAGCAATGAGCAGTTCTTC.

The chain uses TRBV9 and TRBJ2-2; D uncertain. CDR3 length: 12 amino acids. From germline, CDR1 is SGDLS and CDR2 YYNGEE. Trimming took 3 bases from V and 2 from J, leaving 2 bases between them. CDR3 region: CASSANTGELFF. The CDR3 DNA reads as TGTGCCAGCAGCGCAAACACCGGGGAGCTGTTTTTT. The full variable domain, rest sourced from reference TRBV9 and TRBJ2-2, is DSGVTQTPKHLITATGQRVTLRCSPRSGDLSVYWYQQSLDQGLQFLIQYYNGEERAKGNILERFSAQQFPDLHSELNLSSLELGDSALYFCASSANTGELFFGEGSRLTVL.

This clonotype was counted a single time. V usage is TRBV2 and J usage is TRBJ1-2, with D possibly being TRBD1 (6 bases). The ends were cut back, 1 base at V and 1 base at J, with 13 bases in the middle. Germline V gives CDR1 SNHLY, CDR2 FYNNEI. CDR3 length equals 16 residues. CDR3 DNA: TGTGCCAGCAGTGAAGAGGCAGGGGTAATTAACTATGGCTACACCTTC. Amino acids: CASSEEAGVINYGYTF.

The chain combines TRBV5-1 with TRBJ2-3, with 8 bases aligning to TRBD2. Germline V gene lookup returns CDR1 SGHRS and CDR2 YFSETQ. V shed 5 bases and J 4 bases; nucleotides not matched to a gene: 9. The CDR3 is made up of 15 amino acids. DNA for the CDR3: TGCGCCAGCAGATTCAGCGGGGGATTCGCAGATACGCAGTATTTT. The encoded protein is CASRFSGGFADTQYF. The whole variable domain, filled in from reference TRBV5-1 and TRBJ2-3, reads KAGVTQTPRYLIKTRGQQVTLSCSPISGHRSVSWYQQTPGQGLQFLFEYFSETQRNKGNFPGRFSGRQFSNSRSEMNVSTLELGDSALYLCASRFSGGFADTQYFGPGTRLTVL.

The chain employs TRBV5-1 and TRBJ2-4; 9 positions agree with TRBD2. The better agreement between TRBJ2-7 and the DNA end casts doubt on the J call. Germline CDR1 is SGHRS and CDR2 is YFSETQ. The length of the CDR3 is 15 residues. The CDR3: CASSLLAGPPYEQYF. In nucleotides, the CDR3 is TGCGCCAGCAGCTTGCTAGCGGGGCCTCCCTACGAGCAGTACTTC.

The rearrangement links TRBV18 to TRBJ2-7, with 9 bases matching TRBD1. The CDR3 runs to 16 residues. The V segment lost 3 bases and the J segment 2 bases; nucleotides outside the gene matches: 8. Per the germline V gene, CDR1 is KGHSH and CDR2 is LQKENI. CDR3 amino acids: CASSPTAGTGTYEQYF. As DNA, the CDR3 is TGTGCCAGCTCACCGACGGCCGGGACAGGGACCTACGAGCAGTACTTC.

The chain links TRBV5-1 to TRBJ2-4; unclear D gene. The DNA end is more similar to TRBJ2-7, so the J call may be wrong. CDR3 length: 12 residues. Germline V gene lookup returns CDR1 SGHRS and CDR2 YFSETQ. The CDR3: CASSYERFEQYF. The CDR3 DNA is TGCGCCAGCAGCTACGAGAGGTTCGAGCAGTACTTC.

This chain links TRBV12-3 or TRBV12-4 with TRBJ2-5; tentative D call: TRBD1 (6 bases). The CDR3 has 17 residues. V lost 8 bases and J lost 2, with 24 bases in between. DNA for the CDR3: TGTGCCAGCGGAACCGGGACACCTTCGATTGTTCAAGAGACCCAGTACTTC. Translation gives CASGTGTPSIVQETQYF.

This clonotype has only a few counts. The rearrangement links TRBV27 to TRBJ2-5; D may be TRBD1 or TRBD2 (6 bases each). The CDR3 sequence is 14 residues long. Trimming stripped 2 bases from V and 4 bases from J, with 11 bases between. The V gene's germline CDR1 is MNHEY and CDR2 SMNVEV (reference sequence). As DNA, the CDR3 is TGTGCCAGCAGTTTAGGCAGGGGAGGAGAGACCCAGTACTTC. Amino acid sequence: CASSLGRGGETQYF.

This clonotype appeared many times. This chain joins TRBV29-1 and TRBJ2-1; D possibly corresponds to TRBD1 (6 bases). Germline CDR1 reads SQVTM; CDR2 reads ANQGSEA. Trimming stripped 8 bases from V and 0 bases from J, with 14 bases between. CDR3 length: 14 amino acids. CDR3 amino acids: CSLQTGSSYNEQFF. In nucleotides, the CDR3 is TGCAGCCTACAAACAGGGAGCTCCTACAATGAGCAGTTCTTC.

This sequence joins TRBV20-1 and TRBJ2-7; D perhaps matches TRBD1 (5 bases). This CDR3 has 14 residues. Per the germline V gene, CDR1 is DFQATT and CDR2 is SNEGSKA (reference sequence). Deletions cut 4 bases from V and 5 bases from J, with 18 bases between. CDR3 protein: CSATPVFPGNEQYF. CDR3 nucleotide sequence: TGCAGTGCTACCCCCGTGTTCCCAGGGAACGAGCAGTACTTC.

V gene TRBV12-3 or TRBV12-4 combines with J gene TRBJ2-6, with D unclear. CDR3 length: 14 amino acids. Trimming took 10 bases from V and 5 from J, leaving 15 bases between them. The CDR3 nucleotides read TGTGCCATTCCGGACGGCTTTCGGGCCAACGTCCTGACTTTC. This translates into CAIPDGFRANVLTF.

The chain employs TRBV2 and TRBJ1-5, with D possibly being TRBD1 (6 bases). Germline V gene lookup returns CDR1 SNHLY and CDR2 FYNNEI. This CDR3 has 16 residues. V was clipped by 4 bases and J by 3 bases, with 16 bases between them. This chain's CDR3 is CASSADTGNLNQPQHF. The CDR3 region has the DNA TGTGCCAGCAGTGCCGATACAGGGAACCTCAATCAGCCCCAGCATTTT.

The chain couples TRBV4-2 to TRBJ2-3; D may be TRBD2 (7 bases). CDR1 and CDR2 from the germline V gene are LGHNA and YNFKEQ. CDR3 length equals 16 residues. V was cut by 1 base and J by 6 bases, with 17 bases left in between. DNA of the CDR3: TGTGCCAGCAGCCAAGGGAGCTCGGGGGGCGCGGATACGCAGTATTTT. It codes for CASSQGSSGGADTQYF.

This clonotype was recorded once. The gene calls are TRBV7-8 and TRBJ2-1; unclear D gene. The last part of the DNA fits TRBJ2-7 better; the J call may be wrong. This CDR3 region has 15 residues. Germline CDR1 and CDR2: SGHVS and FQNEAQ. Here the CDR3 DNA reads TGTGCCAGCAGCCCGGACCGGGTTAGGTTAAATGAGCAGTACTTC. Translation: CASSPDRVRLNEQYF.

This clonotype was counted only a few times. The gene calls are TRBV7-9 and TRBJ1-2; D is undetermined. Germline assignment: CDR1 SEHNR and CDR2 FQNEAQ (reference sequence). This CDR3 has 14 amino acids. The V end was cut by 3 bases, the J end by 4 bases, with 12 bases between. CDR3 nucleotides: TGTGCCAGCAGCTTGATCCGGGATGGCTATGGCTACACCTTC. This codes for CASSLIRDGYGYTF.

This clonotype came up many times. This rearrangement joins TRBV28 to TRBJ2-3; D unresolved. Looked up from germline, CDR1 is MDHEN and CDR2 is SYDVKM. V was clipped by 3 bases and J by 1 base, with 8 bases between them. The CDR3 contains 14 residues. The CDR3 DNA is TGTGCCAGCAGTTTTAGTGGGGGCACAGATACGCAGTATTTT. Translated, it gives CASSFSGGTDTQYF.

The chain combines TRBV10-3 with TRBJ1-5; D not certain. This CDR3 has 12 amino acids. V was shortened by 8 bases and J by 2 bases, with 7 bases between the two germline ends. Germline assignment: CDR1 ENHRY and CDR2 SYGVKD. The CDR3 nucleotides read TGTGCCATCGGCACGGGCAATCAGCCCCAGCATTTT. Translating gives CAIGTGNQPQHF.

This clonotype has only one observation. The chain links TRBV7-2 to TRBJ1-1; 9 nucleotides match TRBD1. V trimming: 3 bases; J trimming: 12 bases; junction bases outside the gene matches: 5. Per germline, CDR1 SGHTA and CDR2 FQGNSA. This CDR3 is built from 12 residues. The CDR3 DNA follows: TGTGCCAGCAGCTTGGGACAGGGTGTGTCTTTCTTT. This sequence encodes CASSLGQGVSFF.

This clonotype came up a few times. The chain joins TRBV5-4 to TRBJ2-3; 11 positions agree with TRBD2. The junction had 8 bases not matched to a gene; V was cut back by 3 bases and J by 5 bases. This CDR3 is built from 16 residues. Germline lookup yields CDR1 SGHNT and CDR2 YYREEE (reference sequence). The CDR3 reads CASSSPTSGVLDTQYF. The CDR3 nucleotides are TGTGCCAGCAGCTCGCCGACTAGCGGGGTTTTAGATACGCAGTATTTT.

This clonotype occurred a few times. The chain recombines TRBV20-1 with TRBJ2-5; no clear D gene. The germline V gene has CDR1 DFQATT and CDR2 SNEGSKA (reference sequence). The CDR3 runs to 11 residues. In DNA form, the CDR3 reads TGCAGCCGCCAGTTCGGGGAGACCCAGTACTTC. It encodes CSRQFGETQYF.

The V call is TRBV2, the J call TRBJ2-2; 7 bases are a match to TRBD2. V shed 5 bases and J 6 bases; nucleotides not matched to a gene: 9. This CDR3 comprises 15 residues. Germline V gene data show CDR1 as SNHLY and CDR2 as FYNNEI. The DNA of the CDR3 is TGTGCCAGCAGTTCAACCGGGACTACCCCCGGGGAGCTGTTTTTT. This gives the protein CASSSTGTTPGELFF.

This clonotype has a single count. This chain joins TRBV9 and TRBJ1-2; tentative D call: TRBD1 (5 bases). CDR3 length: 16 residues. Germline V CDR1 and CDR2: SGDLS, YYNGEE. V dropped 1 base and J dropped 4 bases, with 17 bases sitting between them. This CDR3 reads CASSVKGVGDSYGYTF. DNA of the CDR3: TGTGCCAGCAGCGTAAAAGGGGTGGGGGATTCCTATGGCTACACCTTC.

The chain employs TRBV30 and TRBJ2-1, with D uncertain. The CDR3 has 10 amino acids. Trimming stripped 0 bases from V and 7 bases from J, with 1 base between. CDR1 GTSNPN and CDR2 SVGIG come from the germline V gene (reference sequence). CDR3 nucleotides: TGTGCCTGGAGTGTAAATGAGCAGTTCTTC. The encoded protein is CAWSVNEQFF. The full variable domain, its missing parts supplied by reference TRBV30 and TRBJ2-1, is SQTIHQWPATLVQPVGSPLSLECTVEGTSNPNLYWYRQAAGRGLQLLFYSVGIGQISSEVPQNLSASRPQDRQFILSSKKLLLSDSGFYLCAWSVNEQFFGPGTRLTVL.

This sequence joins TRBV7-2 and TRBJ2-5; maybe TRBD1 (5 bases). The CDR3 loop spans 15 amino acids. Germline V CDR1 and CDR2: SGHTA, FQGNSA. Trimming removed 5 bases at V and 3 bases at J, with 16 bases between. CDR3: CASSPRLAREETQYF. DNA of the CDR3: TGTGCCAGCAGCCCTCGGTTGGCCAGGGAAGAGACCCAGTACTTC.

The chain couples TRBV20-1 to TRBJ2-1, with TRBD1 as a possible D gene (7 bases). The V end lost 3 bases, the J end lost 2 bases, and 17 bases lay between the germline ends. This CDR3 region has 16 residues. Germline-derived CDR1 and CDR2 are DFQATT and SNEGSKA (reference sequence). This CDR3 reads CSASRTQGGAYNEQFF. The CDR3 DNA reads as TGCAGTGCTAGTAGAACCCAGGGGGGCGCCTACAATGAGCAGTTCTTC.

This clonotype has just a few counts. The V and J genes are TRBV29-1 and TRBJ2-3; 10 bases match TRBD1. The J segment lost 5 bases and the V segment lost 3 bases, leaving 8 bases of the junction unmatched. The CDR3 totals 15 residues. Germline V gene lookup returns CDR1 SQVTM and CDR2 ANQGSEA. CDR3 nucleotides: TGCAGCGTTGAGATCGGGACAGGGGTCGGAGATACGCAGTATTTT. The encoded protein is CSVEIGTGVGDTQYF.